These 8 T cell receptor beta chains were all obtained from the same sample, sequenced in a study of T cells in women clearing cervical HPV infection. Produced via immunoSEQ multiplex PCR; TCRdb's table is partial and in-frame only. The table lists approximately 37,000 clones. The sequenced sample was blood buffy coat. The receptors were sampled from a woman between 18 and 75 years old with a cervical HPV16 infection that either progressed to CIN3+ or cleared (not recorded which).

Points on this clone: At one end the junction does not follow the germline gene, possibly because of a read error. The CDR3 end is not reached by the read, which stops 3 residues before it; the germline J gene fills it in. The chain employs TRBV7-7 and TRBJ1-2; no firm D call. CDR1 SSHAT and CDR2 FNYEAQ come from the germline V gene (reference sequence). CDR3 length: 13 amino acids. CDR3 protein: CASSLASGYDYTF. The DNA read from the CDR3 is TGTGCTAGCAGCTTGGCTAGCGGGTACGAC.

Concerning this clone itself: The CDR3 end is not reached by the read, which stops 3 residues before it; the germline J gene fills it in. This chain links TRBV19 with TRBJ2-7, with a tentative D call TRBD1 (6 bases). Germline CDR1 LNHDA, CDR2 SQIVND (reference sequence). Trimming pared 3 bases from V and 2 bases from J, leaving 17 bases between. CDR3 length equals 16 residues. CDR3 DNA (partial): TGTGCCAGTAGTATGCTCCTCAGGGGTAAGGCCTACGAG. It encodes CASSMLLRGKAYE. The entire CDR3 reads CASSMLLRGKAYEQYF.

On this clone: The observed sequence ends 3 residues before the CDR3 terminus, with the missing tail filled in from the germline J gene. V and J are TRBV19 and TRBJ2-4; the D gene is possibly TRBD1 (5 bases). The CDR3 sequence is 13 residues long. The germline gives CDR1 LNHDA, CDR2 SQIVND (reference sequence). V was clipped by 3 bases and J by 8 bases, with 11 bases between them. The CDR3 loop is CASSIQVRDIQYF. CDR3 bases read: TGTGCCAGTAGTATTCAGGTCAGGGACATT.

Concerning this clone itself: The read finishes 3 residues shy of the CDR3 end, and the germline J gene is used to complete it. V and J are TRBV20-1 and TRBJ2-7; 9 bases line up with TRBD1. Germline V gene sequence: CDR1 DFQATT, CDR2 SNEGSKA (reference sequence). The CDR3 sequence is 13 residues long. V dropped 6 bases and J dropped 4; count of bases not matched to a gene: 7. CDR3 loop: CSARDREHYEQYF. CDR3 DNA, as far as it was read: TGCAGTGCCCGGGACAGGGAGCATTACGAG.

As for this clone: From the germline J gene comes the end of the CDR3, since the read stops 3 residues before it. The V gene is TRBV5-1, the J gene TRBJ2-7; 8 nucleotides match TRBD2. The germline CDR1 and CDR2 sequences are SGHRS and YFSETQ. Trimming took 4 bases from V and 0 from J; bases not matched to a gene: 3. CDR3 length: 14 residues. CDR3 loop: CASSPGGGSYEQYF. The part of the CDR3 DNA that was read is TGCGCCAGCAGCCCCGGGGGGGGCTCCTACGAG. Together with reference TRBV5-1 and TRBJ2-7, the CDR3 gives the full variable domain: KAGVTQTPRYLIKTRGQQVTLSCSPISGHRSVSWYQQTPGQGLQFLFEYFSETQRNKGNFPGRFSGRQFSNSRSEMNVSTLELGDSALYLCASSPGGGSYEQYFGPGTRLTVT.

Note on this clone: The CDR3 end is not reached by the read, which stops 3 residues before it; the germline J gene fills it in. Distinct nucleotide sequences in the sample also encode this CDR3. The chain recombines TRBV18 with TRBJ1-2; 7 bases align to TRBD1. In germline, CDR1 is KGHSH, CDR2 LQKENI. The CDR3 is made up of 15 amino acids. CDR3 sequence reads: CASSPIDRAKNIYTF. The sequenced part of the CDR3 DNA is TGTGCCAGCTCACCTATCGACAGGGCCAAAAACATC.

Concerning this clone: Read coverage stops 3 residues before the CDR3 terminus; the germline J gene supplies the remainder. This chain uses TRBV4-1 with TRBJ2-3, with 7 bases aligning to TRBD2. CDR1 and CDR2 from the germline V gene are MGHRA and YSYEKL. The CDR3 spans 16 residues. CDR3 bases read: TGCGCCAGCAGCCAAGCGGGGAGGGCCGGAAAAGAGACG. The encoded protein is CASSQAGRAGKET. The entire CDR3 protein reads CASSQAGRAGKETQYF.

A note on this clone: The CDR3 goes on 3 residues after the read ends, and that part is filled in from the germline J gene. The chain carries TRBV5-1 and TRBJ2-3, with D perhaps TRBD2 (6 bases). The CDR3 is made up of 14 amino acids. Germline loops: CDR1 SGHRS, CDR2 YFSETQ. The ends were cut back, 4 bases at V and 3 bases at J, with 12 bases in the middle. CDR3 residues: CASSPLGTTDTQYF. The CDR3 bases that were read are TGCGCCAGCAGCCCCCTAGGGACTACAGATACG.